The sequence of this T cell receptor beta chain was determined in a study of Ad26.COV2.S vaccination and SARS-CoV-2 variants. Sequencing was performed with immunoSEQ multiplex PCR; in TCRdb, only in-frame clones are kept and a portion is missing. The sample shows some 420,000 clones, around nine tenths of them seen only once. Treatment given: roughly 20 received Ad26.COV2.S at low or high dose, single or two shots; roughly five received placebo; per-sample allocation not given. Sample collection was performed on day 63 after the first vaccine or placebo injection. The V end was cut by 0 bases, the J end by 8 bases, with 9 bases between. The CDR3 contains 14 residues. Germline assignment: CDR1 SGDLS and CDR2 YYNGEE.

The TCR sequence derives from a person aged 18-60 years who received the Ad26.COV2.S COVID-19 vaccine or a placebo. The chain has TRBV9 and TRBJ1-6; weak D call: TRBD1 (5 bases). The sample was peripheral blood, taken in a trial of Ad26.COV2.S vaccine versus placebo. CDR3 DNA sequence: TGTGCCAGCAGCGTAGCAGGGACGCATTCACCCCTCCACTTT. As protein: CASSVAGTHSPLHF.